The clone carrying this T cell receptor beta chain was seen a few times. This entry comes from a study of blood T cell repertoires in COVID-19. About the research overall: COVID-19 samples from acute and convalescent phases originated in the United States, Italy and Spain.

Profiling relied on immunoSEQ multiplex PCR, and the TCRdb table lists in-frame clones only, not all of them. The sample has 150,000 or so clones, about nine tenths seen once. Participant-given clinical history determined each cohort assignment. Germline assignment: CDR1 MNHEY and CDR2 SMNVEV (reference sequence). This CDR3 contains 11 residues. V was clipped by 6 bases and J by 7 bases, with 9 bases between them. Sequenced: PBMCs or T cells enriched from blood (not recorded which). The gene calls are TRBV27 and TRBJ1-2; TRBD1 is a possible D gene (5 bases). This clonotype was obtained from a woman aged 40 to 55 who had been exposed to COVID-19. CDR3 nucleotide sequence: TGTGCCAGCAGGTCAGGGTTTGGCTACACCTTC. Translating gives CASRSGFGYTF.